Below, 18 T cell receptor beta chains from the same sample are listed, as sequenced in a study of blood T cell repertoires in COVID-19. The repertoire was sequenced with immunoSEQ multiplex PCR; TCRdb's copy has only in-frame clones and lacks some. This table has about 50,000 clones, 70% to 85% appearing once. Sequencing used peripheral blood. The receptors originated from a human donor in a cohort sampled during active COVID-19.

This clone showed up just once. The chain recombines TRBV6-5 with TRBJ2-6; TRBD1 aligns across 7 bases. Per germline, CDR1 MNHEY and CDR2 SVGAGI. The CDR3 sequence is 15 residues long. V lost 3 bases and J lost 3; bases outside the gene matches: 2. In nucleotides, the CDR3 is TGTGCCAGCAGTTATCGACAGGGTGGGGCCAACGTCCTGACTTTC. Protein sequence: CASSYRQGGANVLTF.

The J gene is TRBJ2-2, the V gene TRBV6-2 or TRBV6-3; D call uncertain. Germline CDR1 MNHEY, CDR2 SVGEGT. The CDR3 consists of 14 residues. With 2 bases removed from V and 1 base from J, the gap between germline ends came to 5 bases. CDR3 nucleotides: TGTGCCAGCAGTTACGGGCGGAACACCGGGGAGCTGTTTTTT. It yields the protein CASSYGRNTGELFF.

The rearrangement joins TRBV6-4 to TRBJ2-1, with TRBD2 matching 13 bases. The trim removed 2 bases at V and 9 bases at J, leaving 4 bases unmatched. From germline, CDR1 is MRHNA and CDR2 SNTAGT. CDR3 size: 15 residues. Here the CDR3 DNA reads TGTGCCAGCAGTGACGGACTAGCGGGAGTAGGTGAGCAGTTCTTC. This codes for CASSDGLAGVGEQFF.

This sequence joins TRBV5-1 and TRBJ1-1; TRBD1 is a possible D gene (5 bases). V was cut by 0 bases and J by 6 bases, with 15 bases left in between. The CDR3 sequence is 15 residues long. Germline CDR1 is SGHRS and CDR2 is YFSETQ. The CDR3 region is CASSLGGGDKAEAFF. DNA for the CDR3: TGCGCCAGCAGCTTGGGGGGCGGTGATAAGGCTGAAGCTTTCTTT.

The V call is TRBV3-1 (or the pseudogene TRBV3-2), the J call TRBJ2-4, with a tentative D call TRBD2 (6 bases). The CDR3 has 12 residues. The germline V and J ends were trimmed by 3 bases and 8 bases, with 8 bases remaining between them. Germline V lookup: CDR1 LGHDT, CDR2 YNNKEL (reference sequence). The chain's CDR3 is CASSQRLDIQYF. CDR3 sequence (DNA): TGTGCCAGCAGCCAGAGACTAGACATTCAGTACTTC.

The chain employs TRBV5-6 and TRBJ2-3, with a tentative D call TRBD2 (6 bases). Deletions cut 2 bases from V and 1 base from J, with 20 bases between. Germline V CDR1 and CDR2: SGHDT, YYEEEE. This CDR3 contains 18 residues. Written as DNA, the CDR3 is TGTGCCAGCAGCTTACGGCGGGACCTAACCCGGGGCACAGATACGCAGTATTTT. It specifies CASSLRRDLTRGTDTQYF.

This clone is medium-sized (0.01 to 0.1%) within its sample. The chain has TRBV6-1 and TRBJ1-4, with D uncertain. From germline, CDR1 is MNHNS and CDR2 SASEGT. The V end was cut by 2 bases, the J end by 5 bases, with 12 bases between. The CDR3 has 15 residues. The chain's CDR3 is CASSESPDINEKLFF. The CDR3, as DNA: TGTGCCAGCAGTGAATCCCCTGACATCAATGAAAAACTGTTTTTT.

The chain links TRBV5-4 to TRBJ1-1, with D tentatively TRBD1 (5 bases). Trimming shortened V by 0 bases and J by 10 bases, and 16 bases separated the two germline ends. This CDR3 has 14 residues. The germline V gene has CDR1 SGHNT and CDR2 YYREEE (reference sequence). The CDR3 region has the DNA TGTGCCAGCAGCTTGGATCCAGGGCCCGACGTAGCTTTCTTT. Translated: CASSLDPGPDVAFF. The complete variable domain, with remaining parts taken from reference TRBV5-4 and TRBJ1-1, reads ETGVTQSPTHLIKTRGQQVTLRCSSQSGHNTVSWYQQALGQGPQFIFQYYREEENGRGNFPPRFSGLQFPNYSSELNVNALELDDSALYLCASSLDPGPDVAFFGQGTRLTVV.

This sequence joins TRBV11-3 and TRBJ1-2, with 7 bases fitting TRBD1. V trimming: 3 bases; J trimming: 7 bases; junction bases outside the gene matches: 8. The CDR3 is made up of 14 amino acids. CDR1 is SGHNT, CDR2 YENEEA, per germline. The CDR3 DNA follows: TGTGCCAGCAGCTTCCCGACAGGGATGGTTGGCTACACCTTC. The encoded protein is CASSFPTGMVGYTF.

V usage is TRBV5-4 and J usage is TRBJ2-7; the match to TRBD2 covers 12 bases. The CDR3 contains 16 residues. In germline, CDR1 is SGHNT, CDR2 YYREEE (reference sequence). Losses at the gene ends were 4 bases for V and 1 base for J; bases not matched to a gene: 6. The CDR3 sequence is CASSRMTSGRSYEQYF. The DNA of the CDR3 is TGTGCCAGCAGCCGTATGACTAGCGGGAGATCCTACGAGCAGTACTTC.

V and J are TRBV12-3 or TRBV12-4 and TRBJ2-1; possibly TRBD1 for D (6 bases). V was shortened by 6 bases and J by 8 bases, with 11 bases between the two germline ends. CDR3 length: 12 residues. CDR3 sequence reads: CASSPGGYEQFF. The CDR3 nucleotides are TGTGCCAGCAGCCCTGGGGGCTATGAGCAGTTCTTC.

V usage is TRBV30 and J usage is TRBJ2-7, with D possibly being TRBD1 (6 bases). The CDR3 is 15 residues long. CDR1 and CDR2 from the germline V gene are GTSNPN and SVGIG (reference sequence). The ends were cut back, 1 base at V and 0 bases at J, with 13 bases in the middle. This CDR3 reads CAWSAEGVSSYEQYF. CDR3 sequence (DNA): TGTGCCTGGAGTGCCGAGGGGGTGAGCTCCTACGAGCAGTACTTC.

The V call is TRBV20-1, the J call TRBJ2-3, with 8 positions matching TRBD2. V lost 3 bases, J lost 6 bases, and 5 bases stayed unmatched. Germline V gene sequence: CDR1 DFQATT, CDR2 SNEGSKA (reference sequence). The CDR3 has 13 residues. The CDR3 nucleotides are TGCAGTGCTAGTAGCGGGAACGCGGATACGCAGTATTTT. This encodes CSASSGNADTQYF.

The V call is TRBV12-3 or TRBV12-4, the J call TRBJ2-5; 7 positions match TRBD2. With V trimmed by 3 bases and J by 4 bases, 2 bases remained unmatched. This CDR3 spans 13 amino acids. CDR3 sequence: CASSFVAGETQYF. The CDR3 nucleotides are TGTGCCAGCAGTTTTGTAGCGGGAGAGACCCAGTACTTC.

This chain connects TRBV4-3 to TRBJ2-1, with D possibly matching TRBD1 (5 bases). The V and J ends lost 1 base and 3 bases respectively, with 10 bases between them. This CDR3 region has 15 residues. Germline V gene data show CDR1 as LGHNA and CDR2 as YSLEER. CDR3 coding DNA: TGCGCCAGCAGCCAAGTTATCGACAGCTACAATGAGCAGTTCTTC. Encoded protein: CASSQVIDSYNEQFF.

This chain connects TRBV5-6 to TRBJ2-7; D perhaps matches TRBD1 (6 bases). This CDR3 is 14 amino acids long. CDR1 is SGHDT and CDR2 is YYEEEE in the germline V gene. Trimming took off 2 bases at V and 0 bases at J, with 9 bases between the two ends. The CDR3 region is CASSLGDNSYEQYF. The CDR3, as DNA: TGTGCCAGCAGCTTAGGGGACAACTCCTACGAGCAGTACTTC. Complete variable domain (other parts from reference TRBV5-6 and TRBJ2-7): DAGVTQSPTHLIKTRGQQVTLRCSPKSGHDTVSWYQQALGQGPQFIFQYYEEEERQRGNFPDRFSGHQFPNYSSELNVNALLLGDSALYLCASSLGDNSYEQYFGPGTRLTVT.

The CDR3 loop is CASSPRGREGNEQFF. The CDR3 DNA is TGTGCCAGCAGCCCCAGGGGCAGGGAAGGGAATGAGCAGTTCTTC. V gene TRBV7-2 combines with J gene TRBJ2-1; TRBD1 might be the D (6 bases). The CDR3 runs 15 residues. Looked up from germline, CDR1 is SGHTA and CDR2 is FQGNSA. The V end was cut by 5 bases, the J end by 7 bases, with 18 bases between.

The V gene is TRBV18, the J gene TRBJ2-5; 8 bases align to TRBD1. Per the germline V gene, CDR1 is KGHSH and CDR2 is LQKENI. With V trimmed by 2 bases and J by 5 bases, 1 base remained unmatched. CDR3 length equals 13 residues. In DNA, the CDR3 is TGTGCCAGCTCACCAAACAGGGGGGAGACCCAGTACTTC. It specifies CASSPNRGETQYF.